The 8 T cell receptor beta chains below were found in one sample sequenced in a study of shared clonotypes between healthy human individuals. Using immunoSEQ multiplex PCR, the repertoire was profiled, and TCRdb retains in-frame clones only, with some absent. The sample lists 550,000 to 600,000 clones; around 81% were seen once. The sequenced material came from PBMCs. These receptors were taken from a woman aged 40 to 50 in good health. Some clones in this sample may be carry-over from other donors' samples.

J is TRBJ2-2 and V is TRBV19; D gene uncertain. CDR3 length: 13 residues. CDR1 is LNHDA and CDR2 is SQIVND in the germline V gene (reference sequence). The ends were cut back, 9 bases at V and 2 bases at J, with 10 bases in the middle. This CDR3 reads CASNLLNTGELFF. DNA of the CDR3: TGTGCCAGCAACCTACTAAACACCGGGGAGCTGTTTTTT.

The chain links TRBV5-6 to TRBJ1-2; 8 bases line up with TRBD1. Germline CDR1 SGHDT, CDR2 YYEEEE. J gave up 7 bases and V 4 bases, and 6 bases lay outside the gene matches. The CDR3 is 13 residues long. The DNA for the CDR3 is TGTGCCAGCAGCCCCGGACAGGGCTTTGGCTACACCTTC. Protein product: CASSPGQGFGYTF.

CDR3 loop: CASSFLAGEETQYF. In nucleotides, the CDR3 is TGTGCCAGCAGCTTCCTAGCGGGGGAAGAGACCCAGTACTTC. The chain couples TRBV11-1 to TRBJ2-5; 10 bases agree with TRBD2. The V gene's germline CDR1 is SGHAT and CDR2 FQDESV (reference sequence). V lost 3 bases to trimming and J lost 3 bases; unmatched junction nucleotides: 1. This CDR3 is built from 14 residues.

This sequence joins TRBV5-1 and TRBJ1-2; the D is unclear. The V end was cut by 0 bases, the J end by 0 bases, with 3 bases between. Per the germline V gene, CDR1 is SGHRS and CDR2 is YFSETQ. The CDR3 consists of 13 residues. The CDR3 region is CASSLAANYGYTF. The DNA of the CDR3 is TGCGCCAGCAGCTTGGCGGCTAACTATGGCTACACCTTC. Full variable domain (outside the CDR3, taken from reference TRBV5-1 and TRBJ1-2): KAGVTQTPRYLIKTRGQQVTLSCSPISGHRSVSWYQQTPGQGLQFLFEYFSETQRNKGNFPGRFSGRQFSNSRSEMNVSTLELGDSALYLCASSLAANYGYTFGSGTRLTVV.

DNA of the CDR3: TGTGCCAGCGGGGGGGGAAGAGGGTACTATGGCTACACCTTC. Translation gives CASGGGRGYYGYTF. The gene calls are TRBV27 and TRBJ1-2; D perhaps matches TRBD1 (5 bases). Trimming pared 8 bases from V and 3 bases from J, leaving 16 bases between. CDR1 and CDR2 from the germline V gene are MNHEY and SMNVEV (reference sequence). The CDR3 has 14 residues.

In regard to this clone: Other DNA variants within this sample encode the same CDR3. This chain connects TRBV2 to TRBJ2-7; D is uncertain. The length of the CDR3 is 13 residues. Germline V gene sequence: CDR1 SNHLY, CDR2 FYNNEI. With 4 bases removed from V and 2 bases from J, the gap between germline ends came to 9 bases. CDR3 coding DNA: TGTGCCAGCAGTGTGTTACAGACCTACGAGCAGTACTTC. Amino acid sequence: CASSVLQTYEQYF.

This clone was observed once. The J gene is TRBJ2-7, the V gene TRBV30, with unresolved D. Trimming cost V 0 bases and J 4 bases, with 7 bases left between them. The CDR3 consists of 12 residues. Germline lookup yields CDR1 GTSNPN and CDR2 SVGIG (reference sequence). The CDR3 DNA sequence: TGTGCCTGGAGTGTAACCCCTTACGAGCAGTACTTC. Encoded protein: CAWSVTPYEQYF. The variable domain in full, with the rest retrieved from reference TRBV30 and TRBJ2-7, is SQTIHQWPATLVQPVGSPLSLECTVEGTSNPNLYWYRQAAGRGLQLLFYSVGIGQISSEVPQNLSASRPQDRQFILSSKKLLLSDSGFYLCAWSVTPYEQYFGPGTRLTVT.

This clone was seen many times. The J gene is TRBJ1-5, the V gene TRBV11-3; no reliable D call. The CDR3 sequence is 13 residues long. V was trimmed by 1 base and J by 4 bases, leaving 5 bases between them. Germline V gene sequence: CDR1 SGHNT, CDR2 YENEEA. The CDR3 spells CASSLVRNQPQHF. The CDR3 bases are TGTGCCAGCAGCTTAGTCCGGAATCAGCCCCAGCATTTT.